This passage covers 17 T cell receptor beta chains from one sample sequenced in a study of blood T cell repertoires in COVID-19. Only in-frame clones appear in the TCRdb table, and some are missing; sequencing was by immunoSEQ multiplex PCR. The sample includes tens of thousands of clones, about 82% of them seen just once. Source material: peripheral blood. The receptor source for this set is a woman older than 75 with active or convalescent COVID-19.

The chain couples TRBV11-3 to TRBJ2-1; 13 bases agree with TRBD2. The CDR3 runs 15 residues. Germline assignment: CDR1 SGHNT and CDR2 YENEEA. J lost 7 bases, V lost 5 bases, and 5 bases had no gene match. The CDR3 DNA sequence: TGTGCCAGCAGCGGAGGGACTAGCGGGATAAATGAGCAGTTCTTC. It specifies CASSGGTSGINEQFF. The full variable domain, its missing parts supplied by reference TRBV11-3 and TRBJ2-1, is EAGVVQSPRYKIIEKKQPVAFWCNPISGHNTLYWYLQNLGQGPELLIRYENEEAVDDSQLPKDRFSAERLKGVDSTLKIQPAELGDSAVYLCASSGGTSGINEQFFGPGTRLTVL.

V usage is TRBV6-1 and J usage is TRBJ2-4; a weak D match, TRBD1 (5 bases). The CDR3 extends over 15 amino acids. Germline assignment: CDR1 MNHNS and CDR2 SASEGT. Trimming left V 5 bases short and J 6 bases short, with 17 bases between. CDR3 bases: TGTGCCAGCAGTCCCAGGGATGGGAATACAAACATTCAGTACTTC. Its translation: CASSPRDGNTNIQYF.

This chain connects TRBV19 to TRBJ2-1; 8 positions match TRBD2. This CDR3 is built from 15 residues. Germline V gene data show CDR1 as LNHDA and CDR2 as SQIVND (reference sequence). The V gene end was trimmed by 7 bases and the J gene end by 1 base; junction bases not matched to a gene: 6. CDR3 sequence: CASTGGVRSYNEQFF. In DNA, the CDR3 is TGTGCCAGTACGGGAGGGGTGCGATCCTACAATGAGCAGTTCTTC.

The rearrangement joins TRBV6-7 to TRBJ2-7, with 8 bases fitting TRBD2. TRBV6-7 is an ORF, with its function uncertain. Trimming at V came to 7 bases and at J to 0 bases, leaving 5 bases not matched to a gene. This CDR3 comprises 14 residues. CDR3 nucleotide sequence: TGTGCCAGCACCCATAGCGGGAACTCCTACGAGCAGTACTTC. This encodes CASTHSGNSYEQYF.

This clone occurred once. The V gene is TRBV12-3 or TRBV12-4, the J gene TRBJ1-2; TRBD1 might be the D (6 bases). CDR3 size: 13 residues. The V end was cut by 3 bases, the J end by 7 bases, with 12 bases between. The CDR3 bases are TGTGCCAGCAGTTTGCGGCAGGGGCTTGGCTACACCTTC. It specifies CASSLRQGLGYTF.

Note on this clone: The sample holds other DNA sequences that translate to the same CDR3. The CDR3, as DNA: TGCGCCAGCAGCCAAGATAGGCCCGGGGATACGCAGTATTTT. Translation: CASSQDRPGDTQYF. The rearrangement joins TRBV4-1 to TRBJ2-3; D gene unclear. V lost 0 bases to trimming and J lost 6 bases, with 10 bases between them. CDR1 is MGHRA and CDR2 is YSYEKL in the germline V gene. The CDR3 spans 14 residues.

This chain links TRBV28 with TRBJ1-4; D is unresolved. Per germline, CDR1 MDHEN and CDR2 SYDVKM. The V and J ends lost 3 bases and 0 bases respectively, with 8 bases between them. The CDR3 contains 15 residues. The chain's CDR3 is CASSFGQATNEKLFF. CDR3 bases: TGTGCCAGCAGTTTTGGTCAGGCAACTAATGAAAAACTGTTTTTT.

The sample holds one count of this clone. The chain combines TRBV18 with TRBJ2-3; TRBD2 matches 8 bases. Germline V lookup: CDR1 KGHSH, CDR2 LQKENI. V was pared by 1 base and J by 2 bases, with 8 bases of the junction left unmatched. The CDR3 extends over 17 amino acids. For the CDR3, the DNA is TGTGCCAGCTCACCACTGAGAGCGGGAGAGACCACAGATACGCAGTATTTT. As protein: CASSPLRAGETTDTQYF.

The CDR3 protein is CASSARTDPSYEQYF. CDR3 in DNA: TGTGCCAGCAGCGCTCGGACAGATCCTTCCTACGAGCAGTACTTC. J is TRBJ2-7 and V is TRBV7-6; TRBD1 is a possible D gene (6 bases). V dropped 5 bases and J dropped 1 base, with 15 bases sitting between them. The CDR3 has 15 amino acids. CDR1 and CDR2 from the germline V gene are SGHVS and FNYEAQ.

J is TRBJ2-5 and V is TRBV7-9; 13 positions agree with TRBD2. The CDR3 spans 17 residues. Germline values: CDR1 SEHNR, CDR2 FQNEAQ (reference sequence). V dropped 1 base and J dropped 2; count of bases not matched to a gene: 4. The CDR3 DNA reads TGTGCCAGCAGCTTAGGGGGACTAGCGGGAACTCAAGAGACCCAGTACTTC. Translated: CASSLGGLAGTQETQYF.

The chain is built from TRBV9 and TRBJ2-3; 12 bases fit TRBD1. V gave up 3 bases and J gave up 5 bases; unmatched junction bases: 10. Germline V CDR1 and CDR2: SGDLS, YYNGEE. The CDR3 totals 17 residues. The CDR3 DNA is TGTGCCAGCAGCGCCGCCTCCGGGACAGGGGGCGGAGATACGCAGTATTTT. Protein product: CASSAASGTGGGDTQYF.

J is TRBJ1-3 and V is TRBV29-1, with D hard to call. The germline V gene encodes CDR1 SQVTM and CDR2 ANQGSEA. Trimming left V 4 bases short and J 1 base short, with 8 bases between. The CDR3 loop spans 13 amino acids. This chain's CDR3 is CSVASESGNTIYF. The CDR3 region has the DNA TGCAGCGTTGCATCAGAATCTGGAAACACCATATATTTT.

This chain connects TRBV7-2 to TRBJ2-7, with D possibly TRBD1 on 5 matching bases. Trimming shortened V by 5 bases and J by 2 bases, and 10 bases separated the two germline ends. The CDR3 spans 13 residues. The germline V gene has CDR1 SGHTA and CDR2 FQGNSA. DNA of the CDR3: TGTGCCAGCAGCACGGACACCGCCTACGAGCAGTACTTC. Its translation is CASSTDTAYEQYF.

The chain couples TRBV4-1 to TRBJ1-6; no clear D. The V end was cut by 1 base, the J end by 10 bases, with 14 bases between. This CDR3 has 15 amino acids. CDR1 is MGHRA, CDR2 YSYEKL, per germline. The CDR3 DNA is TGCGCCAGCAGCCAAGGTGGGAGGGAGTGGTCACCCCTCCACTTT. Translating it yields CASSQGGREWSPLHF.

CDR3: CASSFTPGTNTEAFF. The CDR3 nucleotides are TGTGCCAGCAGCTTCACTCCGGGAACAAACACTGAAGCTTTCTTT. The V and J genes are TRBV7-2 and TRBJ1-1; D is uncertain. This CDR3 has 15 residues. The germline CDR1 and CDR2 sequences are SGHTA and FQGNSA. V was clipped by 3 bases and J by 2 bases, with 13 bases between them.

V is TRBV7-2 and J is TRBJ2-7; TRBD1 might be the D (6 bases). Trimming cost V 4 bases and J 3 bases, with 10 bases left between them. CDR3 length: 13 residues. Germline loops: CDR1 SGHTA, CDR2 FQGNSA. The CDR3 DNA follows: TGTGCCAGCAGCTGGGGGCAAGGCTACGAGCAGTACTTC. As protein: CASSWGQGYEQYF.

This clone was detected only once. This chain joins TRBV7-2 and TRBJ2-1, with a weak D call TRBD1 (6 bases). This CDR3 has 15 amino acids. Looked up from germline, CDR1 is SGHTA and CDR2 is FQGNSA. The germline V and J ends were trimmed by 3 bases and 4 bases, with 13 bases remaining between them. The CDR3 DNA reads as TGTGCCAGCAGCTTTTGGGGGACACTATACAATGAGCAGTTCTTC. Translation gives CASSFWGTLYNEQFF.